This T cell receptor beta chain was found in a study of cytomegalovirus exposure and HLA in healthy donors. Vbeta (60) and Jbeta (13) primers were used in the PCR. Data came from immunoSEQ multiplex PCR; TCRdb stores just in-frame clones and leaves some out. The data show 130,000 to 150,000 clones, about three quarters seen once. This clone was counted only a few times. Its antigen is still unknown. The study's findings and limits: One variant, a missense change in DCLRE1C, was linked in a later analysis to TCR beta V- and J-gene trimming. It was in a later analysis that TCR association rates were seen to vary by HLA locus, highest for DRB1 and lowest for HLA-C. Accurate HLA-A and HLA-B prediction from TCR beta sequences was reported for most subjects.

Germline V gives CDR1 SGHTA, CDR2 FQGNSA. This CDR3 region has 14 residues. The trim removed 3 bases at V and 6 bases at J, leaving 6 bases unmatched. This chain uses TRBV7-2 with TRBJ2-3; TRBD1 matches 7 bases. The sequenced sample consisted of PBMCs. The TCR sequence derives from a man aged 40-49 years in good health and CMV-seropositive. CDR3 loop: CASSFGRGRDTQYF. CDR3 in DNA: TGTGCCAGCAGCTTTGGTAGGGGGCGGGATACGCAGTATTTT. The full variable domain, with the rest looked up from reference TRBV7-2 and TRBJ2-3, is GAGVSQSPSNKVTEKGKDVELRCDPISGHTALYWYRQSLGQGLEFLIYFQGNSAPDKSGLPSDRFSAERTGGSVSTLTIQRTQQEDSAVYLCASSFGRGRDTQYFGPGTRLTVL.